The 23 T cell receptor beta chains presented below share a single source sample, sequenced in a study of blood T cell repertoires in COVID-19. Some clones are missing from TCRdb's copy, which holds only in-frame ones; the method was immunoSEQ multiplex PCR. The table lists roughly 220,000 clones, about 88% of them singletons. The sample comprised peripheral blood. The receptor set was obtained from a woman between 45 and 65 years old with COVID-19, enrolled during active disease.

The CDR3 sequence: CASSLGGSNQPQHF. The CDR3 nucleotides are TGTGCCAGCAGCTTAGGAGGGAGCAATCAGCCCCAGCATTTT. The chain uses TRBV11-3 and TRBJ1-5; no clear D. From germline, CDR1 is SGHNT and CDR2 YENEEA. The length of the CDR3 is 14 residues. V lost 1 base, J lost 1 base, and 5 bases lay in between. The variable domain in full, completed from reference TRBV11-3 and TRBJ1-5, reads EAGVVQSPRYKIIEKKQPVAFWCNPISGHNTLYWYLQNLGQGPELLIRYENEEAVDDSQLPKDRFSAERLKGVDSTLKIQPAELGDSAVYLCASSLGGSNQPQHFGDGTRLSIL.

The chain recombines TRBV27 with TRBJ2-1; D perhaps matches TRBD1 (7 bases). The CDR3 totals 14 residues. V lost 4 bases and J lost 3, with 10 bases in between. CDR1 and CDR2 from the germline V gene are MNHEY and SMNVEV (reference sequence). As DNA, the CDR3 is TGTGCCAGCAGTTCAGGGGGGTACTACAATGAGCAGTTCTTC. It specifies CASSSGGYYNEQFF.

This sequence joins TRBV5-5 and TRBJ1-5, with 10 positions matching TRBD1. This CDR3 has 17 amino acids. With 2 bases clipped from V and 1 base from J, the junction kept 6 bases outside the gene matches. In germline, CDR1 is SGHKS, CDR2 YYEKEE (reference sequence). Here the CDR3 reads CASSLDRGQESNQPQHF. CDR3 in DNA: TGTGCCAGCAGCTTAGACAGGGGGCAAGAGAGCAATCAGCCCCAGCATTTT.

In its sample, this clone was seen once. The chain carries TRBV12-3 or TRBV12-4 and TRBJ1-2; D is perhaps TRBD1 (5 bases). The CDR3 is 13 amino acids. V was cut by 2 bases and J by 4 bases, with 8 bases left in between. The DNA of the CDR3 is TGTGCCAGCAGTTTAAGGGGAAGCTATGGCTACACCTTC. Protein product: CASSLRGSYGYTF.

This chain links TRBV2 with TRBJ1-2; no reliable D call. Trimming removed 10 bases from V and 13 bases from J, with 10 bases in between. The CDR3 covers 8 residues. CDR1 is SNHLY and CDR2 is FYNNEI in the germline V gene. CDR3 DNA sequence: TGTGCCAACAAACCGGGCACCTTC. It is translated as CANKPGTF.

The chain has TRBV28 and TRBJ1-2; TRBD1 is a possible D gene (6 bases). This CDR3 is built from 15 residues. Germline-derived CDR1 and CDR2 are MDHEN and SYDVKM. V lost 5 bases and J 8 bases, leaving 21 bases between the germline ends. CDR3 protein: CASSPGTPSGRGYTF. DNA of the CDR3: TGTGCCAGCAGTCCCGGGACACCCTCCGGGAGGGGCTACACCTTC.

The CDR3 here is CASSRGQGGNTEAFF. The CDR3 nucleotides are TGTGCCAGCAGCCGGGGACAGGGGGGGAACACTGAAGCTTTCTTT. The chain carries TRBV6-5 and TRBJ1-1, with 11 bases lining up with TRBD1. The CDR3 is 15 residues long. Germline values: CDR1 MNHEY, CDR2 SVGAGI. V gave up 6 bases and J gave up 1 base; unmatched junction bases: 4.

This rearrangement joins TRBV4-3 to TRBJ1-5; D is undetermined. The CDR3 runs 15 residues. Per germline, CDR1 LGHNA and CDR2 YSLEER. V was pared by 0 bases and J by 6 bases, with 12 bases between. The CDR3 here is CASSQDRGEAQPQHF. The CDR3 coding sequence is TGCGCCAGCAGCCAAGATCGCGGGGAGGCTCAGCCCCAGCATTTT.

On this clone itself: Germline and junction disagree at one end, which may indicate a read error. The chain couples TRBV6-4 to TRBJ1-6; D is ambiguous. The germline CDR1 and CDR2 sequences are MRHNA and SNTAGT. This CDR3 contains 16 residues. The CDR3 nucleotides are TGTGCCAGCAGTGACTCTGCAGTTAGTGACTCTTCAGCCCTCCACTTT. This translates into CASSDSAVSDSSALHF.

The chain uses TRBV5-1 and TRBJ2-2, with 8 bases lining up with TRBD2. This CDR3 spans 15 amino acids. J gave up 4 bases and V 3 bases, and 5 bases lay outside the gene matches. Per germline, CDR1 SGHRS and CDR2 YFSETQ. DNA for the CDR3: TGCGCCAGCAGCTCGGACGGGGGGGGCACCGGGGAGCTGTTTTTT. Amino acid sequence: CASSSDGGGTGELFF.

The chain has TRBV4-1 and TRBJ2-1; 12 nucleotides agree with TRBD2. V shed 0 bases, J shed 5 bases, and the junction held 5 bases outside the gene matches. Germline loops: CDR1 MGHRA, CDR2 YSYEKL. The CDR3 runs 17 residues. The CDR3 protein is CASSQDWRTSGDNEQFF. The CDR3 DNA is TGCGCCAGCAGCCAAGATTGGCGGACTAGCGGGGACAATGAGCAGTTCTTC.

The gene calls are TRBV29-1 and TRBJ1-3; possibly TRBD1 for D (5 bases). V shed 7 bases and J shed 1 base, with 8 bases lying between them. This CDR3 spans 12 amino acids. In germline, CDR1 is SQVTM, CDR2 ANQGSEA. Here the CDR3 DNA reads TGCAGCGCTGGACAATCTGGAAACACCATATATTTT. Its translation: CSAGQSGNTIYF.

The chain is built from TRBV19 and TRBJ1-5; D gene ambiguous. Germline V gene lookup returns CDR1 LNHDA and CDR2 SQIVND (reference sequence). This CDR3 is built from 14 residues. Trimming stripped 4 bases from V and 6 bases from J, with 13 bases between. CDR3 residues: CASSRLGGGQPQHF. CDR3 sequence (DNA): TGTGCCAGTAGTAGACTCGGTGGAGGTCAGCCCCAGCATTTT.

The chain recombines TRBV4-1 with TRBJ1-1, with 11 bases matching TRBD1. This CDR3 is built from 17 residues. Germline V lookup: CDR1 MGHRA, CDR2 YSYEKL. V lost 4 bases, J lost 0 bases, and 7 bases stayed unmatched. CDR3: CASSLIPGQGVNTEAFF. Here the CDR3 DNA reads TGCGCCAGCAGCCTCATACCGGGACAGGGGGTGAACACTGAAGCTTTCTTT.

In this sample, this clone turned up a few times. V usage is TRBV7-8 and J usage is TRBJ2-3; a weak D match, TRBD2 (6 bases). With 1 base removed from V and 3 bases from J, the gap between germline ends came to 11 bases. The CDR3 runs to 15 residues. CDR1 and CDR2 from the germline V gene are SGHVS and FQNEAQ. CDR3 sequence: CASSLVWGRTDTQYF. As DNA, the CDR3 is TGTGCCAGCAGCTTAGTCTGGGGGAGGACAGATACGCAGTATTTT.

The rearrangement uses TRBV4-3 and TRBJ2-5; the D gene is possibly TRBD2 (6 bases). The germline CDR1 and CDR2 sequences are LGHNA and YSLEER. The CDR3 covers 15 residues. V dropped 4 bases and J dropped 2 bases, with 14 bases sitting between them. For the CDR3, the DNA is TGCGCCAGCAGCCGAGCATTCGGGACTCAAGAGACCCAGTACTTC. Its protein product is CASSRAFGTQETQYF.

This chain joins TRBV5-8 and TRBJ1-2, with TRBD1 as a possible D gene (5 bases). From germline, CDR1 is SGHTS and CDR2 YDEGEE. The CDR3 covers 15 residues. The V end lost 3 bases, the J end lost 0 bases, and 12 bases lay between the germline ends. The CDR3 region has the DNA TGTGCCAGCAGCTCTTGGACAAACCCTAACTATGGCTACACCTTC. Amino acid sequence: CASSSWTNPNYGYTF.

The chain joins TRBV9 to TRBJ1-1; 12 nucleotides line up with TRBD1. The CDR3 is 15 amino acids. Germline CDR1 and CDR2: SGDLS and YYNGEE. With V trimmed by 6 bases and J by 5 bases, 8 bases remained unmatched. The CDR3 DNA is TGTGCCAGCACCCTGGGACAGGGGGCGCCTACTGAAGCTTTCTTT. Its translation: CASTLGQGAPTEAFF.

This rearrangement joins TRBV23-1 to TRBJ1-4; no reliable D call. TRBV23-1 is noted as an ORF with a role that remains uncertain. Trimming pared 3 bases from V and 4 bases from J, leaving 15 bases between. The CDR3 has 16 residues. The CDR3 protein is CASSHIGEIRNEKLFF. DNA of the CDR3: TGCGCCAGCAGTCACATTGGGGAGATACGTAATGAAAAACTGTTTTTT.

This sequence joins TRBV29-1 and TRBJ2-3; 7 bases align to TRBD2. Germline CDR1 is SQVTM and CDR2 is ANQGSEA. The CDR3 contains 13 residues. Germline trimming cut 1 base from V and 5 bases from J; bases unmatched to any gene: 3. CDR3 loop: CSVEVGGIDTQYF. CDR3 DNA: TGCAGCGTTGAAGTGGGGGGGATAGATACGCAGTATTTT.

The rearrangement uses TRBV5-5 and TRBJ1-5; TRBD1 matches at 9 bases. The germline CDR1 and CDR2 sequences are SGHKS and YYEKEE (reference sequence). The CDR3 runs 15 residues. Trimming removed 3 bases from V and 7 bases from J; junction bases left unmatched: 8. CDR3 residues: CASSSNRGLGQPQHF. The DNA of the CDR3 is TGTGCCAGCAGCTCCAACAGGGGGCTGGGGCAGCCCCAGCATTTT.

This clone was seen just once. The gene calls are TRBV7-3 and TRBJ2-7; unclear D gene. This CDR3 contains 13 residues. Germline CDR1 SGHTA, CDR2 FQGTGA. Trimming took off 5 bases at V and 2 bases at J, with 10 bases between the two ends. The CDR3 DNA is TGTGCCAGCAGCCTATTACCTGCCTACGAGCAGTACTTC. This encodes CASSLLPAYEQYF.

The gene calls are TRBV2 and TRBJ1-4; the D gene is possibly TRBD1 (5 bases). CDR3 length: 19 residues. The V and J ends lost 6 bases and 3 bases respectively, with 26 bases between them. CDR1 and CDR2 from the germline V gene are SNHLY and FYNNEI. In nucleotides, the CDR3 is TGTGCCAGCAGCCCACGGGGGGGATTAAGGTTGAGGGCTAATGAAAAACTGTTTTTT. It is translated as CASSPRGGLRLRANEKLFF.